A selection of T cell receptor beta chains follows, all from one sample in a study of blood T cell repertoires in COVID-19. Some clones are missing from TCRdb's copy, which holds only in-frame ones; the method was immunoSEQ multiplex PCR. The repertoire holds about 60,000 clones, with about 88% as singletons. The sample taken for sequencing was peripheral blood. Receptors originate from a man between 65 and 79 years old with acute or convalescent COVID-19. Each CDR3 is given with its conserved first and last residue. D genes are given only for firm matches. Clone size is shown for a subset of rows, as once, few, many or a class of expanded clone.

CDR3nt: TGTGCCAGCAGCTCCGCGGGGGGGCCTAATGAGCAGTTCTTC
CDR3aa: CASSSAGGPNEQFF
d_gene: TRBD2
v_gene: TRBV7-9
abundance: -
j_gene: TRBJ2-1

CDR3nt: TGCGCCAGCAGCCGGACAGGTGCTGGTTACGAGCAGTACTTC
CDR3aa: CASSRTGAGYEQYF
d_gene: TRBD1
v_gene: TRBV5-1
abundance: -
j_gene: TRBJ2-7

CDR3nt: TGTGCCAGCAGCTCGGACAGAGACACAGATACGCAGTATTTT
CDR3aa: CASSSDRDTDTQYF
d_gene: -
v_gene: TRBV6-5
abundance: -
j_gene: TRBJ2-3

CDR3nt: TGTGCCAGCAGCTTAGAGGCAGGGGTTCAGCCCCAGCATTTT
CDR3aa: CASSLEAGVQPQHF
d_gene: -
v_gene: TRBV7-9
abundance: -
j_gene: TRBJ1-5

CDR3nt: TGTGCCAGCAGCCAACAGGGGCGTTGGGCCTACGAGCAGTACTTC
CDR3aa: CASSQQGRWAYEQYF
d_gene: -
v_gene: TRBV14
abundance: -
j_gene: TRBJ2-7

CDR3nt: TGTGCCAGCAGCTTAAACGGACTGTCTGGAAACACCATATATTTT
CDR3aa: CASSLNGLSGNTIYF
d_gene: -
v_gene: TRBV7-3
abundance: -
j_gene: TRBJ1-3

CDR3nt: TGTGCCAGCAACCCCCGGGACACTGAAGCTTTCTTT
CDR3aa: CASNPRDTEAFF
d_gene: -
v_gene: TRBV5-4
abundance: -
j_gene: TRBJ1-1

CDR3nt: TGTGCCAGCAGAAAGGGACTAGCAGTTACAGATACGCAGTATTTT
CDR3aa: CASRKGLAVTDTQYF
d_gene: TRBD2
v_gene: TRBV7-9
abundance: -
j_gene: TRBJ2-3

CDR3nt: TGTGCCAGCAGCTTGGGACACAAGAACACTGAAGCTTTCTTT
CDR3aa: CASSLGHKNTEAFF
d_gene: -
v_gene: TRBV13
abundance: once
j_gene: TRBJ1-1

CDR3nt: TGTGCCAGCAGCTTTTTGCCCCCGGGACAGGGACCAGATACGCAGTATTTT
CDR3aa: CASSFLPPGQGPDTQYF
d_gene: TRBD1
v_gene: TRBV7-9
abundance: -
j_gene: TRBJ2-3

CDR3nt: TGCGCCAGCAGCTTGGGGGCAGAGAACACTGAAGCTTTCTTT
CDR3aa: CASSLGAENTEAFF
d_gene: -
v_gene: TRBV5-1
abundance: -
j_gene: TRBJ1-1

CDR3nt: TGTGCCAGCAGCGTAGGAGGGACAGGGTATCGTGAGCAGTTCTTC
CDR3aa: CASSVGGTGYREQFF
d_gene: TRBD1
v_gene: TRBV9
abundance: -
j_gene: TRBJ2-1

CDR3nt: TGTGCCAGCAGTCGACAGGGGCGAGGTAATTCACCCCTCCACTTT
CDR3aa: CASSRQGRGNSPLHF
d_gene: TRBD1
v_gene: TRBV2
abundance: -
j_gene: TRBJ1-6

CDR3nt: TGTGCCAGCAGCTTAGTGGGTAGCGGGGGGGCTGATACGCAGTATTTT
CDR3aa: CASSLVGSGGADTQYF
d_gene: TRBD2
v_gene: TRBV11-2
abundance: -
j_gene: TRBJ2-3

CDR3nt: TGTGCCAGCTCACCCAATTGGGGAGGAGCGAACACTGAAGCTTTCTTT
CDR3aa: CASSPNWGGANTEAFF
d_gene: -
v_gene: TRBV18
abundance: -
j_gene: TRBJ1-1

CDR3nt: TGTGCCAGCAACCCAATCGCGCGGCTAGCGGATTACAATGAGCAGTTCTTC
CDR3aa: CASNPIARLADYNEQFF
d_gene: TRBD2
v_gene: TRBV16
abundance: once
j_gene: TRBJ2-1

CDR3nt: TGTGCCACCAGCAGAGAGAGGGATCGTGGCTACACCTTC
CDR3aa: CATSRERDRGYTF
d_gene: -
v_gene: TRBV15
abundance: -
j_gene: TRBJ1-2

CDR3nt: TGTGCCAGCAGCTTAGGCGGGGGCCGCACAGATACGCAGTATTTT
CDR3aa: CASSLGGGRTDTQYF
d_gene: -
v_gene: TRBV5-4
abundance: -
j_gene: TRBJ2-3

CDR3nt: TGTGCCAGCAGGCCGGGACAGGGCTATGGCTACACCTTC
CDR3aa: CASRPGQGYGYTF
d_gene: TRBD1
v_gene: TRBV6-5
abundance: -
j_gene: TRBJ1-2

CDR3nt: TGTGCCAGCAGCTTATCAGGGTTTAATGAGCAGTTCTTC
CDR3aa: CASSLSGFNEQFF
d_gene: -
v_gene: TRBV7-9
abundance: -
j_gene: TRBJ2-1

CDR3nt: TGCGCCAGCAGCCAGGGCGGACAGTGGTTTGATGAGCAGTTCTTC
CDR3aa: CASSQGGQWFDEQFF
d_gene: -
v_gene: TRBV4-3
abundance: -
j_gene: TRBJ2-1

CDR3nt: TGTGCCAGCAGTTACTCGGCATACAATGAGCAGTTCTTC
CDR3aa: CASSYSAYNEQFF
d_gene: -
v_gene: TRBV6-2/TRBV6-3
abundance: -
j_gene: TRBJ2-1

CDR3nt: TGTGCCAGCAGCTTAGACAGGGCCCTCACTGAAGCTTTCTTT
CDR3aa: CASSLDRALTEAFF
d_gene: -
v_gene: TRBV7-9
abundance: once
j_gene: TRBJ1-1

CDR3nt: TGTGCCATCCGGGGAGTTCAAGAGACCCAGTACTTC
CDR3aa: CAIRGVQETQYF
d_gene: -
v_gene: TRBV10-3
abundance: -
j_gene: TRBJ2-5

CDR3nt: TGTGCCAGCAGCTTTCGCCCTAGCGGTGGTGAGACCCAGTACTTC
CDR3aa: CASSFRPSGGETQYF
d_gene: TRBD2
v_gene: TRBV11-2
abundance: -
j_gene: TRBJ2-5

CDR3nt: TGCGCCAGCAGCCCTTCGGGAAGCGACGAGCAGTACTTC
CDR3aa: CASSPSGSDEQYF
d_gene: -
v_gene: TRBV4-1
abundance: -
j_gene: TRBJ2-7

CDR3nt: TGTGCCAGCAGCGTCACAGGGGGGGACAGCACAGATACGCAGTATTTT
CDR3aa: CASSVTGGDSTDTQYF
d_gene: -
v_gene: TRBV6-4
abundance: few
j_gene: TRBJ2-3

CDR3nt: TGTGCCTCCACAGGGCGGAATAATTCACCCCTCCACTTT
CDR3aa: CASTGRNNSPLHF
d_gene: -
v_gene: TRBV30
abundance: -
j_gene: TRBJ1-6

CDR3nt: TGTGCCGCCCAGGGGTTCGCCTACGAGCAGTACTTC
CDR3aa: CAAQGFAYEQYF
d_gene: -
v_gene: TRBV10-3
abundance: -
j_gene: TRBJ2-7

CDR3nt: TGTGCCAGCTCACCAGCTCTACTACCAAGCAATGAGCAGTTCTTC
CDR3aa: CASSPALLPSNEQFF
d_gene: -
v_gene: TRBV18
abundance: -
j_gene: TRBJ2-1

CDR3nt: TGTGCCAGCAGCGTAGCTAGCTCCTACGAGCAGTACTTC
CDR3aa: CASSVASSYEQYF
d_gene: -
v_gene: TRBV9
abundance: -
j_gene: TRBJ2-7

CDR3nt: TGTGCCAGCAATAGCCCGGGACAGCAATACGAGCAGTACTTC
CDR3aa: CASNSPGQQYEQYF
d_gene: TRBD1
v_gene: TRBV6-6
abundance: -
j_gene: TRBJ2-7

CDR3nt: TGTGCCAGCAGCTGGGGAGGACAGGGGGCGAATGAGCAGTACTTC
CDR3aa: CASSWGGQGANEQYF
d_gene: TRBD1
v_gene: TRBV7-2
abundance: -
j_gene: TRBJ2-7

CDR3nt: TGTGCCAGCAGTCAAGCCCGACAGGGGAGGGTTGGCTACACCTTC
CDR3aa: CASSQARQGRVGYTF
d_gene: TRBD1
v_gene: TRBV5-6
abundance: -
j_gene: TRBJ1-2

CDR3nt: TGTGCCAGCAGCGAAAGGGGGTCGAACACCGGGGAGCTGTTTTTT
CDR3aa: CASSERGSNTGELFF
d_gene: -
v_gene: TRBV7-2
abundance: -
j_gene: TRBJ2-2

CDR3nt: TGTGCCAGCAGCTTAGATCGGTTTACTGAAGCTTTCTTT
CDR3aa: CASSLDRFTEAFF
d_gene: -
v_gene: TRBV11-2
abundance: -
j_gene: TRBJ1-1

CDR3nt: TGCAGTGCTAGTCTGGCGGGGGCCGGAAACACCATATATTTT
CDR3aa: CSASLAGAGNTIYF
d_gene: -
v_gene: TRBV20-1
abundance: once
j_gene: TRBJ1-3

CDR3nt: TGTGCCAGCAGCCGGACAGCCTCTGGAAACACCATATATTTT
CDR3aa: CASSRTASGNTIYF
d_gene: -
v_gene: TRBV7-8
abundance: -
j_gene: TRBJ1-3

CDR3nt: TGTGCCAGCCCCCCTAGCGGGGGGGGCACAGATACGCAGTATTTT
CDR3aa: CASPPSGGGTDTQYF
d_gene: TRBD2
v_gene: TRBV28
abundance: -
j_gene: TRBJ2-3

CDR3nt: TGTGCCAGCAGCGAAGAAGTGGGGGCTGAGGGAGATACGCAGTATTTT
CDR3aa: CASSEEVGAEGDTQYF
d_gene: -
v_gene: TRBV7-6
abundance: -
j_gene: TRBJ2-3

CDR3nt: TGTGCCAGCAGCTTAACTAGCGGGGCTTACAATGAGCAGTTCTTC
CDR3aa: CASSLTSGAYNEQFF
d_gene: TRBD2
v_gene: TRBV7-3
abundance: -
j_gene: TRBJ2-1

CDR3nt: TGTGCCAGCAGTTCAGGGGGATGGGACACCGGGGAGCTGTTTTTT
CDR3aa: CASSSGGWDTGELFF
d_gene: TRBD1
v_gene: TRBV6-2/TRBV6-3
abundance: -
j_gene: TRBJ2-2

CDR3nt: TGTGCCAGCGAGCGAGATACGCAGTATTTT
CDR3aa: CASERDTQYF
d_gene: -
v_gene: TRBV7-9
abundance: -
j_gene: TRBJ2-3

CDR3nt: TGTGCCAGCAGCCAAGCCAGCTATGGCTACACCTTC
CDR3aa: CASSQASYGYTF
d_gene: -
v_gene: TRBV4-2
abundance: -
j_gene: TRBJ1-2

CDR3nt: TGTGCCAGCAGCCCACAATTTAGCGGGGGACGTCGAGAGACCCAGTACTTC
CDR3aa: CASSPQFSGGRRETQYF
d_gene: TRBD2
v_gene: TRBV11-2
abundance: -
j_gene: TRBJ2-5